Below, 31 T cell receptor beta chains from the same sample are listed, as sequenced in a study of neurological immune-mediated disorders. Each CDR3 protein is one row after TCRdb ran MiXCR on the 5' RACE reads. The sample includes approximately 50,000 distinct CDR3 sequences, about 3.7% of them seen just once. The sample comprised PBMCs. These receptors were taken from a man aged 35 to 55 with multiple sclerosis.

This clonotype was recorded many times. The chain combines TRBV2 with TRBJ2-2; D ambiguous. Germline V gene lookup returns CDR1 SNHLY and CDR2 FYNNEI. The CDR3 extends over 16 amino acids. The ends were cut back, 1 base at V and 4 bases at J, with 13 bases in the middle. CDR3 nucleotide sequence: TGTGCCAGCAGTGAAGGCACACACGCGACCACCGGGGAGCTGTTTTTT. Translated: CASSEGTHATTGELFF.

With respect to this clonotype: A much bigger clone sits one base away, suggesting this may be a read error. The genes are TRBV7-2 and TRBJ1-2; D perhaps matches TRBD1 (6 bases). The CDR3 spans 16 residues. Trimming left V 5 bases short and J 5 bases short, with 21 bases between. Germline values: CDR1 SGHTA, CDR2 FQGNSA. Here the CDR3 reads CASSLIQGTAGYGYTF. CDR3 sequence (DNA): TGTGCCAGCAGCCTTATACAGGGTACGGCTGGGTATGGCTACACCTTC.

This clonotype showed up many times. The chain joins TRBV6-1 to TRBJ1-2; no clear D gene. Per the germline V gene, CDR1 is MNHNS and CDR2 is SASEGT. CDR3 length equals 13 residues. Trimming pared 0 bases from V and 2 bases from J, leaving 4 bases between. CDR3 nucleotides: TGTGCCAGCAGTGAAGCGGGAAACTATGGCTACACCTTC. Translating gives CASSEAGNYGYTF.

At least ten counts were recorded for this clonotype. The V and J genes are TRBV7-2 and TRBJ2-3; 13 nucleotides agree with TRBD2. Germline CDR1 and CDR2: SGHTA and FQGNSA. V dropped 3 bases and J dropped 0; count of bases not matched to a gene: 6. There are 18 residues in the CDR3. CDR3 residues: CASSFGLAGAASTDTQYF. The CDR3 DNA reads as TGTGCCAGCAGCTTCGGACTAGCGGGGGCCGCTAGCACAGATACGCAGTATTTT.

This clonotype has at least ten counts. This chain's CDR3 is CASSSDRLSTGELFF. Written as DNA, the CDR3 is TGTGCCAGCAGCTCGGACAGGTTGAGCACCGGGGAGCTGTTTTTT. The chain employs TRBV7-9 and TRBJ2-2; 7 bases align to TRBD1. Per germline, CDR1 SEHNR and CDR2 FQNEAQ (reference sequence). The CDR3 is made up of 15 amino acids. J lost 4 bases, V lost 4 bases, and 6 bases had no gene match.

The table lists this clonotype with many counts. This chain connects TRBV7-2 to TRBJ2-3; no reliable D call. Looked up from germline, CDR1 is SGHTA and CDR2 is FQGNSA. This CDR3 comprises 12 residues. V was trimmed by 5 bases and J by 5 bases, leaving 8 bases between them. The CDR3 DNA reads as TGTGCCAGCAGCGAAGTCGGAGATACGCAGTATTTT. Amino acid sequence: CASSEVGDTQYF.

This clonotype showed up just a few times. This may be a read error: a much more frequent sequence differs by one nucleotide. The chain couples TRBV12-3 or TRBV12-4 to TRBJ2-1; D ambiguous. This CDR3 region has 13 residues. The V end lost 2 bases, the J end lost 7 bases, and 9 bases lay between the germline ends. CDR3 sequence: CASSLKRWNEQFF. The CDR3 DNA is TGTGCCAGCAGTTTAAAAAGATGGAATGAGCAGTTCTTC.

This clonotype was observed many times. The chain joins TRBV30 to TRBJ1-2, with 8 bases lining up with TRBD1. This CDR3 region has 16 residues. Trimming at V came to 3 bases and at J to 5 bases, leaving 14 bases not matched to a gene. CDR1 and CDR2 (germline): GTSNPN, SVGIG (reference sequence). The CDR3 region is CAWSTLGYRQGYGYTF. CDR3 coding DNA: TGTGCCTGGAGCACTCTTGGGTACCGACAGGGGTATGGCTACACCTTC.

This clonotype has at least ten counts. The rearrangement uses TRBV7-6 and TRBJ1-4; TRBD1 aligns across 9 bases. CDR1 and CDR2 from the germline V gene are SGHVS and FNYEAQ. The CDR3 is 17 residues long. V shed 4 bases and J 8 bases; nucleotides not matched to a gene: 14. The CDR3 sequence: CASSSGTGQGVREKLFF. The CDR3 DNA sequence: TGTGCCAGCAGCTCTGGGACGGGACAGGGAGTACGGGAAAAACTGTTTTTT.

This clonotype was observed a handful of times. The V call is TRBV15, the J call TRBJ2-3; possibly TRBD2 for D (5 bases). Trimming took 2 bases from V and 6 from J, leaving 9 bases between them. The CDR3 spans 13 residues. CDR1 and CDR2 (germline): LNHNV, YYDKDF (reference sequence). The CDR3: CATSRRGGDTQYF. The CDR3 DNA reads TGTGCCACCAGCAGAAGAGGCGGGGATACGCAGTATTTT. The entire variable domain, with the rest obtained from reference TRBV15 and TRBJ2-3, is as follows: DAMVIQNPRYQVTQFGKPVTLSCSQTLNHNVMYWYQQKSSQAPKLLFHYYDKDFNNEADTPDNFQSRRPNTSFCFLDIRSPGLGDTAMYLCATSRRGGDTQYFGPGTRLTVL.

At least ten counts were recorded for this clonotype. The V and J genes are TRBV4-1 and TRBJ2-6; D is possibly TRBD1 or TRBD2 (5 bases each). Trimming removed 4 bases at V and 1 base at J, with 20 bases between. The germline CDR1 and CDR2 sequences are MGHRA and YSYEKL. The CDR3 totals 19 residues. CDR3 DNA sequence: TGCGCCAGCAGCCTTACCGAGGGGTTGGTCTCGTCTGGGGCCAACGTCCTGACTTTC. Translation gives CASSLTEGLVSSGANVLTF.

This clonotype was found many times. This sequence joins TRBV5-6 and TRBJ2-1, with 8 bases identical to TRBD2. The length of the CDR3 is 16 residues. Germline values: CDR1 SGHDT, CDR2 YYEEEE. V lost 4 bases, J lost 8 bases, and 14 bases stayed unmatched. CDR3 residues: CASSRTTSGGLYEQFF. The CDR3, as DNA: TGTGCCAGCAGCCGTACTACTAGCGGTGGCTTATATGAGCAGTTCTTC.

Regarding this clonotype: A clone one base away is much larger, so this may be a read error. The chain links TRBV20-1 to TRBJ1-5; weak D call: TRBD1 (5 bases). Germline V gene lookup returns CDR1 DFQATT and CDR2 SNEGSKA (reference sequence). Trimming removed 2 bases at V and 1 base at J, with 21 bases between. The CDR3 totals 18 residues. CDR3 sequence (DNA): TGCAGTGCTAGAAAACCCCCGCGGGGCCCCACGAGCAATCAGCCCCAGCATTTT. Translated, it gives CSARKPPRGPTSNQPQHF.

This clonotype has a count of ten or more. V usage is TRBV20-1 and J usage is TRBJ1-1; possible D gene TRBD1, 5 bases. The CDR3 loop spans 13 amino acids. Germline CDR1 is DFQATT and CDR2 is SNEGSKA (reference sequence). V dropped 6 bases and J dropped 0 bases, with 11 bases sitting between them. In DNA, the CDR3 is TGCAGTGCCCCCCAGGGAGTGAACACTGAAGCTTTCTTT. It specifies CSAPQGVNTEAFF.

This clonotype was seen repeatedly, ten times or more. The chain links TRBV9 to TRBJ1-3; D is unclear. The CDR3 has 16 amino acids. The ends were cut back, 0 bases at V and 0 bases at J, with 10 bases in the middle. Germline V lookup: CDR1 SGDLS, CDR2 YYNGEE. The CDR3 protein is CASSVGADYSGNTIYF. CDR3 nucleotide sequence: TGTGCCAGCAGCGTAGGGGCAGATTACTCTGGAAACACCATATATTTT.

This clonotype has ten or more counts. A junction end diverges from the germline sequence, so it may reflect a read error. The chain combines TRBV5-1 with TRBJ1-5, with D hard to call. Germline V gives CDR1 SGHRS, CDR2 YFSETQ. This CDR3 spans 15 amino acids. The DNA of the CDR3 is TGCGCCAGCAGCTTGGACCCCATGAGCAATCAGCCCCAGAATTTT. Encoded protein: CASSLDPMSNQPQNF.

This clonotype came up many times. This chain connects TRBV20-1 to TRBJ2-5; D may be TRBD2 (5 bases). Germline-derived CDR1 and CDR2 are DFQATT and SNEGSKA (reference sequence). This CDR3 has 16 residues. V was cut by 1 base and J by 2 bases, with 17 bases left in between. DNA of the CDR3: TGCAGTGCTAGAGGGGCGGGTACTTTTCGACAAGAGACCCAGTACTTC. This encodes CSARGAGTFRQETQYF.

This clonotype was seen repeatedly, ten times or more. J is TRBJ2-3 and V is TRBV12-3 or TRBV12-4, with D possibly TRBD2 on 5 matching bases. The CDR3 totals 14 residues. V dropped 5 bases and J dropped 2 bases, with 11 bases sitting between them. The DNA for the CDR3 is TGTGCCAGCAGTCCTACTAGGCCCACAGATACGCAGTATTTT. This sequence encodes CASSPTRPTDTQYF.

There are many counts of this clonotype. This chain joins TRBV28 and TRBJ1-1; 8 bases line up with TRBD1. Looked up from germline, CDR1 is MDHEN and CDR2 is SYDVKM. The trim removed 7 bases at V and 5 bases at J, leaving 18 bases unmatched. This CDR3 region has 17 residues. The CDR3 nucleotides are TGTGCCAGCACTCCTTACTATGGACAGGGTAGGAGGACTGAAGCTTTCTTT. Its translation: CASTPYYGQGRRTEAFF.

This clonotype came up many times. V and J are TRBV5-1 and TRBJ2-7; 7 nucleotides line up with TRBD1. With V trimmed by 3 bases and J by 3 bases, 6 bases remained unmatched. CDR3 length: 14 amino acids. The germline gives CDR1 SGHRS, CDR2 YFSETQ. CDR3 DNA sequence: TGCGCCAGCAGCTCCGGACAGGCTAACTACGAGCAGTACTTC. It specifies CASSSGQANYEQYF.

This clonotype occurred many times. V gene TRBV6-4 combines with J gene TRBJ2-2; D assignment may be TRBD1 or TRBD2 (5 bases each). Germline V gene lookup returns CDR1 MRHNA and CDR2 SNTAGT. V lost 6 bases, J lost 5 bases, and 13 bases lay in between. This CDR3 is built from 14 residues. CDR3 amino acids: CASSGDPSTGELFF. CDR3 sequence (DNA): TGTGCCAGCAGCGGGGACCCTAGTACCGGGGAGCTGTTTTTT.

Many counts were recorded for this clonotype. V is TRBV10-1 and J is TRBJ2-4; 10 bases are a match to TRBD1. Germline V gene lookup returns CDR1 WNHNN and CDR2 SYGVQD (reference sequence). The CDR3 is 13 residues long. Trimming removed 9 bases from V and 9 bases from J; junction bases left unmatched: 8. The CDR3 DNA reads as TGCGCCAGTTCCGGGACAGGGGAGAGCATTCAGTACTTC. Amino acids: CASSGTGESIQYF.

This clonotype was seen at least ten times. This chain links TRBV12-3 or TRBV12-4 with TRBJ2-1; the D is unclear. The CDR3 has 16 amino acids. Trimming cost V 1 base and J 2 bases, with 12 bases left between them. The CDR3 protein is CASSLGGLVAYNEQFF. The CDR3 nucleotides are TGTGCCAGCAGTTTAGGGGGTCTAGTCGCCTACAATGAGCAGTTCTTC.

This clonotype was detected many times. This chain links TRBV10-2 with TRBJ2-7; 7 bases are a match to TRBD1. Germline-derived CDR1 and CDR2 are WSHSY and SAAADI. The trim removed 8 bases at V and 6 bases at J, leaving 13 bases unmatched. The CDR3 spans 14 residues. CDR3: CASGATGRNLEQYF. CDR3 coding DNA: TGCGCCAGCGGGGCGACAGGGAGAAATCTCGAGCAGTACTTC.

This clonotype occurred many times. This chain joins TRBV20-1 and TRBJ1-1; D gene ambiguous. Trimming shortened V by 4 bases and J by 1 base, and 7 bases separated the two germline ends. The germline V gene has CDR1 DFQATT and CDR2 SNEGSKA (reference sequence). The length of the CDR3 is 12 residues. The CDR3 bases are TGCAGTGCTAATCGCCCGAACACTGAAGCTTTCTTT. Translating gives CSANRPNTEAFF.

This clonotype was observed many times. The CDR3 sequence is CSAPLTGGTGYTF. The CDR3 DNA reads TGCAGTGCACCTTTGACAGGGGGCACTGGCTACACCTTC. The chain couples TRBV20-1 to TRBJ1-2; TRBD1 aligns across 10 bases. The CDR3 covers 13 residues. Per germline, CDR1 DFQATT and CDR2 SNEGSKA (reference sequence). Trimming at V came to 6 bases and at J to 7 bases, leaving 8 bases not matched to a gene.

This clonotype was found many times. The chain couples TRBV10-2 to TRBJ2-7, with no clear D. This CDR3 is 12 amino acids long. In germline, CDR1 is WSHSY, CDR2 SAAADI. The germline V and J ends were trimmed by 6 bases and 0 bases, with 6 bases remaining between them. CDR3 coding DNA: TGCGCCAGCAGGGGGTCCTCCTACGAGCAGTACTTC. It translates to CASRGSSYEQYF.

The rearrangement joins TRBV5-1 to TRBJ1-2; D not certain. The CDR3 runs 13 residues. Germline CDR1 reads SGHRS; CDR2 reads YFSETQ. V lost 0 bases and J lost 0, with 3 bases in between. The chain's CDR3 is CASSLDANYGYTF. The CDR3 DNA sequence: TGCGCCAGCAGCTTGGATGCTAACTATGGCTACACCTTC. Variable domain in full (rest from reference TRBV5-1 and TRBJ1-2): KAGVTQTPRYLIKTRGQQVTLSCSPISGHRSVSWYQQTPGQGLQFLFEYFSETQRNKGNFPGRFSGRQFSNSRSEMNVSTLELGDSALYLCASSLDANYGYTFGSGTRLTVV.

With respect to this clonotype: This may be a read error: a much more frequent sequence differs by one nucleotide. The chain links TRBV5-1 to TRBJ1-5; 7 nucleotides agree with TRBD1. The CDR3 totals 14 residues. Germline CDR1 and CDR2: SGHRS and YFSETQ. The CDR3 DNA reads TGCGCCAGCAGCCCGACAGGGAATCAGCAGCCCCAGAATTTT. Amino acid sequence: CASSPTGNQQPQNF.

This clonotype was recorded a few times. This sequence joins TRBV3-1 and TRBJ2-7; no clear D gene. Germline-derived CDR1 and CDR2 are LGHDT and YNNKEL (reference sequence). The V end was cut by 3 bases, the J end by 3 bases, with 9 bases between. The CDR3 sequence is 13 residues long. This chain's CDR3 is CASSQEGRYEQYF. For the CDR3, the DNA is TGTGCCAGCAGCCAGGAAGGACGCTACGAGCAGTACTTC.

This clonotype was recorded many times. V and J are TRBV20-1 and TRBJ1-4; TRBD1 aligns across 9 bases. Trimming cost V 6 bases and J 8 bases; bases outside gene matches: 10. The germline gives CDR1 DFQATT, CDR2 SNEGSKA (reference sequence). The CDR3 consists of 14 residues. CDR3: CSAATGGSWEKLFF. The CDR3 nucleotides are TGCAGTGCGGCCACAGGGGGCTCATGGGAAAAACTGTTTTTT.